This TCR beta chain was sequenced during a study of quantifying T cell responses using KT2 cells. Study in general: TCR alpha and beta constant-region primers primed reverse transcription of RNA. The T4 ligation step was estimated to exceed 8.5% efficiency under optimum conditions. Study observations and caveats: Even the lowest spike-in, about one KT2 cell per 100,000 PBMC, yielded detectable KT2 sequences.

This CDR3 has 11 amino acids. Germline lookup yields CDR1 LNHNV and CDR2 YYDKDF (reference sequence). The V end was cut by 1 base, the J end by 6 bases, with 3 bases between. A single-stranded UMI oligo with SP2 sequence was ligated to cDNA 3' ends. First-round PCR used three to five cycles and beta primers RC1.1 and RC1.2 covering TRBC1 and TRBC2. TCRdb redid the calling of the UMI-ligation and nested PCR reads with MiXCR, one entry per CDR3 protein. In the table there are some 48,000 distinct CDR3 sequences, more than 9% of which are singletons. This clonotype showed up just a few times. Its antigen is not identified. Known numbers of the T cell clone KT2 were added to PBMC. KT2 cells were mixed with fixed PBMC numbers at varying ratios.

This clonotype was obtained from a human donor. This chain links TRBV15 with TRBJ1-2; D is uncertain. The sequencing input was PBMCs spiked with cells of the T cell clone KT2. The CDR3 DNA reads TGTGCCACCAGCAGAGGAGATGGCTACACCTTC. Translated: CATSRGDGYTF.